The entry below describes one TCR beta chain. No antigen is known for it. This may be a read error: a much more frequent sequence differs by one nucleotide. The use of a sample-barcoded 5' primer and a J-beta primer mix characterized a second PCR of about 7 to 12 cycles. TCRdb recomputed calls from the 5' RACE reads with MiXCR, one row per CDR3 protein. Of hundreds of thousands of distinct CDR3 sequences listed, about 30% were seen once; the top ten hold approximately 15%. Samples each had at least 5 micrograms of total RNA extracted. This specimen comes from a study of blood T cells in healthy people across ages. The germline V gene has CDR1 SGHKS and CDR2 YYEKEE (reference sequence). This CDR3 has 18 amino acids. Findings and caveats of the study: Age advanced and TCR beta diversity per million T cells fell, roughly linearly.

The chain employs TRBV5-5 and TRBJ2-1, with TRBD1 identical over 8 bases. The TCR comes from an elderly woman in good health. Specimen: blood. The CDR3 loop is CDSSLTPAGQGTSNEQFF. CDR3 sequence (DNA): TGTGACAGCAGCTTGACCCCCGCCGGACAGGGTACGTCTAATGAGCAGTTCTTC.